The rows below give T cell receptor beta chains drawn from one sample of a study of cytomegalovirus exposure and HLA in healthy donors. Some clones are missing from TCRdb's copy, which holds only in-frame ones; the method was immunoSEQ multiplex PCR. This table has 50,000 to 65,000 clones, roughly 94% appearing once. The specimen was PBMCs. The receptor source for this set is a young woman in good health and CMV-seropositive. Both conserved end residues are part of each CDR3. The D gene is left open where the match is weak. The size of a clone is reported for some rows only, either as once, few or many, or as a class for expanded clones.

>.|.|TRBV7-9|TRBJ1-2
CASSLVRLLNYGYTF
TGTGCCAGCAGCTTAGTTCGACTTCTTAACTATGGCTACACCTTC
>.|.|TRBV29-1|TRBJ2-7
CSVELGDSEYF
TGCAGCGTTGAGCTGGGGGACTCGGAGTACTTC
>.|.|TRBV11-2|TRBJ2-1
CASSLDRNNEQFF
TGTGCCAGCAGCCTTGACAGGAACAATGAGCAGTTCTTC
>.|.|TRBV28|TRBJ2-5
CASINGDQETQYF
TGTGCCAGCATAAACGGGGACCAAGAGACCCAGTACTTC
>.|.|TRBV10-2|TRBJ2-1
CASSDGLDEQFF
TGCGCCAGCAGTGACGGGTTAGATGAGCAGTTCTTC
>.|.|TRBV30|TRBJ1-1
CAWMTPLAHIAEAFF
TGTGCCTGGATGACCCCGTTAGCCCATATCGCTGAAGCTTTCTTT
>TRBD2|once|TRBV19|TRBJ2-3
CASSPAGVGTDTQYF
TGTGCCAGTAGTCCGGCGGGAGTCGGTACAGATACGCAGTATTTT
>.|.|TRBV14|TRBJ2-2
CASSQGIGGGTGELFF
TGTGCCAGCAGCCAAGGCATTGGGGGAGGCACCGGGGAGCTGTTTTTT
>.|once|TRBV19|TRBJ2-3
CATGDISTDTQYF
TGTGCCACCGGGGACATTTCCACAGATACGCAGTATTTT
>.|.|TRBV11-2|TRBJ2-1
CASSLLFAGDNYNEQFF
TGTGCCAGCAGCTTATTGTTCGCAGGGGACAACTACAATGAGCAGTTCTTC
>.|.|TRBV18|TRBJ2-7
CASSLIRGTAEEQYF
TGTGCCAGCTCCCTAATCCGGGGGACGGCTGAAGAGCAGTACTTC
>TRBD2|once|TRBV9|TRBJ2-3
CASSLLAVNTDTQYF
TGTGCCAGCAGCTTGCTAGCGGTAAACACAGATACGCAGTATTTT
>.|.|TRBV7-3|TRBJ2-1
CASSRIPSSYNEQFF
TGTGCCAGCAGCCGTATCCCTAGCTCCTACAATGAGCAGTTCTTC
>.|.|TRBV7-8|TRBJ2-3
CASSEFGVLPTDTQYF
TGTGCCAGCAGTGAATTCGGGGTGTTACCCACAGATACGCAGTATTTT
>.|few|TRBV20-1|TRBJ2-5
CSELWLETQYF
TGCAGTGAGCTTTGGTTGGAGACCCAGTACTTC
>.|.|TRBV4-3|TRBJ1-4
CASRETTGQAGGEKLFF
TGCGCCAGCAGAGAGACGACAGGCCAAGCCGGCGGTGAAAAACTGTTTTTT
>TRBD1|once|TRBV7-8|TRBJ1-2
CASSSRGGYTF
TGTGCCAGCAGCTCCAGGGGGGGCTACACCTTC